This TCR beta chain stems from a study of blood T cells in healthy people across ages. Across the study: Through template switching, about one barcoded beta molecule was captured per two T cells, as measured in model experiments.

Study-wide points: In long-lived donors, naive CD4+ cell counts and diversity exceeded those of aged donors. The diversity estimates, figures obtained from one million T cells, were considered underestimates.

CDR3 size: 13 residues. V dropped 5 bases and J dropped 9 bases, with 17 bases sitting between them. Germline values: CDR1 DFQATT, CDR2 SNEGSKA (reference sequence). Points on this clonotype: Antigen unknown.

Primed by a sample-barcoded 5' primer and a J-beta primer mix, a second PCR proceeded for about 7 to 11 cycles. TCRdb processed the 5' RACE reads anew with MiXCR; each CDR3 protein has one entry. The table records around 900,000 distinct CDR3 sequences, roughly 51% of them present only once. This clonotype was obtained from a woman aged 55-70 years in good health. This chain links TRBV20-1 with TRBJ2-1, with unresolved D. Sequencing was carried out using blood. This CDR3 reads CSARNPIGTEQFF. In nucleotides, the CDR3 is TGCAGTGCTCGGAACCCGATAGGAACTGAGCAGTTCTTC.